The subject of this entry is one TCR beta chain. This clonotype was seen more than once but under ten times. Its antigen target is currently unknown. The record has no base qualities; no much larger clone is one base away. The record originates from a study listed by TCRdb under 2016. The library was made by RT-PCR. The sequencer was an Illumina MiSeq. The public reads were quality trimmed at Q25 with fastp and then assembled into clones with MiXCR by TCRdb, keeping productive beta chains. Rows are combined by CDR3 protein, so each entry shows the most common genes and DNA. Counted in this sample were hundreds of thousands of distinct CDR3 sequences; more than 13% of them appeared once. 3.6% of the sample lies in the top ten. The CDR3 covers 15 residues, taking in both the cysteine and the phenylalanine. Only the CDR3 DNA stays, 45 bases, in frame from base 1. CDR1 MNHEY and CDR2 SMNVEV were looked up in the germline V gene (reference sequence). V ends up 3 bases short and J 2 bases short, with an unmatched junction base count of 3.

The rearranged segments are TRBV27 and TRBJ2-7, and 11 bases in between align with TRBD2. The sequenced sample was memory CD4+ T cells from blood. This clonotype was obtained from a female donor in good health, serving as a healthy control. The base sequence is TGTGCCAGCAGTTTCATGACTAGCGGGGCCTACGAGCAGTACTTC. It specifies CASSFMTSGAYEQYF.